The next 9 T cell receptor beta chains were all read from a single sample in a study of T cells in Graves' hyperthyroidism and ophthalmopathy. Amplification yielded TCR beta CDR3 regions, with RNA transcripts as the source. When the TCR CDR3 underwent first-round RT-PCR, the HTBI primer set was used. TCRdb fed the multiplex PCR reads into MiXCR, producing one record per CDR3 protein. The sample lists approximately 300,000 distinct CDR3 sequences, approximately 17% occurring once. The sample taken for sequencing was blood. The receptor set was obtained from an older woman with Graves' ophthalmopathy.

This clonotype was counted only a few times. This chain links TRBV27 with TRBJ2-2; the D is unclear. Germline V gives CDR1 MNHEY, CDR2 SMNVEV (reference sequence). This CDR3 has 14 residues. The V and J ends lost 1 base and 7 bases respectively, with 10 bases between them. The DNA of the CDR3 is TGTGCCAGCAGTTTATTTGTGACGGGCGGGGAGCTGTTTTTT. Translation: CASSLFVTGGELFF.

This clonotype was observed many times. The V gene is TRBV20-1, the J gene TRBJ1-5; weak D call: TRBD1 (5 bases). There are 12 residues in the CDR3. CDR1 is DFQATT, CDR2 SNEGSKA, per germline (reference sequence). V was cut by 7 bases and J by 4 bases, with 11 bases left in between. The CDR3 DNA sequence: TGCAGTGGGGGGGGGGGGAATCAGCCCCAGCATTTT. It is translated as CSGGGGNQPQHF.

This clonotype was counted only a few times. The chain couples TRBV9 to TRBJ1-6; a weak D match, TRBD1 (6 bases). The CDR3 runs to 14 residues. Germline lookup yields CDR1 SGDLS and CDR2 YYNGEE. V lost 2 bases, J lost 7 bases, and 10 bases lay in between. The CDR3 here is CASSVRGGNSPLHF. Written as DNA, the CDR3 is TGTGCCAGCAGCGTGCGAGGGGGAAATTCACCCCTCCACTTT.

In its sample, this clonotype was seen many times. The chain carries TRBV3-1 and TRBJ1-1; no clear D. Trimming removed 2 bases from V and 2 bases from J, with 6 bases in between. The CDR3 is 13 amino acids. The germline CDR1 and CDR2 sequences are LGHDT and YNNKEL (reference sequence). As DNA, the CDR3 is TGTGCCAGCAGCCAAAGCGGAAACACTGAAGCTTTCTTT. Translation gives CASSQSGNTEAFF.

Ten or more counts support this clonotype. The chain employs TRBV6-2 or TRBV6-3 and TRBJ2-3; D might be TRBD1 or TRBD2, each matching 5 bases. The CDR3 sequence is 18 residues long. Germline V gene lookup returns CDR1 MNHEY and CDR2 SVGEGT. Trimming took off 2 bases at V and 4 bases at J, with 22 bases between the two ends. The CDR3 loop reads CASSYDLGRTLLSDTQYF. In nucleotides, the CDR3 is TGTGCCAGCAGTTACGATTTGGGACGCACCCTCCTTTCAGATACGCAGTATTTT.

The sample holds many counts of this clonotype. The gene calls are TRBV5-1 and TRBJ1-2; D gene ambiguous. CDR1 and CDR2 (germline): SGHRS, YFSETQ. This CDR3 has 13 amino acids. V lost 1 base and J lost 6, with 10 bases in between. CDR3 protein: CASSLYGRDGYTF. CDR3 DNA: TGCGCCAGCAGCTTGTACGGGCGAGATGGCTACACCTTC.

This clonotype was counted ten times or more. The chain uses TRBV3-1 and TRBJ2-7; 8 positions agree with TRBD1. CDR3 length equals 15 residues. Germline loops: CDR1 LGHDT, CDR2 YNNKEL (reference sequence). The J segment lost 5 bases and the V segment lost 1 base, leaving 7 bases of the junction unmatched. CDR3 in amino acids: CASSQGVDRGDEQYF. CDR3 DNA: TGTGCCAGCAGCCAAGGTGTAGACAGGGGCGACGAGCAGTACTTC.

This clonotype was counted many times. The rearrangement links TRBV10-3 to TRBJ2-7, with unresolved D. CDR3 length: 14 amino acids. Germline V gene lookup returns CDR1 ENHRY and CDR2 SYGVKD. V lost 5 bases to trimming and J lost 5 bases, with 16 bases between them. The CDR3 sequence is CAISSNREGNEQYF. CDR3 nucleotides: TGTGCCATCAGTTCTAATAGGGAAGGGAACGAGCAGTACTTC.

The rearrangement uses TRBV6-5 and TRBJ1-6; no clear D. CDR1 and CDR2 from the germline V gene are MNHEY and SVGAGI. Trimming took 2 bases from V and 0 from J, leaving 2 bases between them. The CDR3 has 14 amino acids. In DNA form, the CDR3 reads TGTGCCAGCAGTTACGGCTCCTATAATTCACCCCTCCACTTT. Encoded protein: CASSYGSYNSPLHF.